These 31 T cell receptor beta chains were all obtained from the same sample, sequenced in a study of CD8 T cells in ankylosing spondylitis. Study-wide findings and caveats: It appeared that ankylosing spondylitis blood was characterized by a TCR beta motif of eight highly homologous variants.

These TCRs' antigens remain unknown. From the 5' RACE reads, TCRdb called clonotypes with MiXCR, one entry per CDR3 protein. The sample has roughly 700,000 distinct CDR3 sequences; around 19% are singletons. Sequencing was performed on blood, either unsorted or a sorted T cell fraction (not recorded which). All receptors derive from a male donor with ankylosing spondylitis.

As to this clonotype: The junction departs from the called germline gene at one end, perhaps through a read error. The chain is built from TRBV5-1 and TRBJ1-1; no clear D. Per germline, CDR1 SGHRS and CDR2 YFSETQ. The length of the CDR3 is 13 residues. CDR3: CASSLAGNTEASF. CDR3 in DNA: TGCGCCAGCAGCTTGGCCGGGAACACTGAAGCTTCCTTT.

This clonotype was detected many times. The CDR3 sequence: CASSPDSPNQPQHF. CDR3 in DNA: TGTGCCAGCAGCCCGGACAGCCCCAATCAGCCCCAGCATTTT. The V and J genes are TRBV6-1 and TRBJ1-5, with D possibly being TRBD1 (6 bases). Trimming removed 6 bases at V and 3 bases at J, with 12 bases between. Germline loops: CDR1 MNHNS, CDR2 SASEGT. This CDR3 contains 14 residues.

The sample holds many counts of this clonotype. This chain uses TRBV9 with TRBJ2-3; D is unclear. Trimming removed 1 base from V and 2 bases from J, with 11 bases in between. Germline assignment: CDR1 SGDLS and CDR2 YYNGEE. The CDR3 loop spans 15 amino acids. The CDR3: CASSVLSAATDTQYF. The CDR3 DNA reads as TGTGCCAGCAGCGTACTTTCCGCGGCCACAGATACGCAGTATTTT.

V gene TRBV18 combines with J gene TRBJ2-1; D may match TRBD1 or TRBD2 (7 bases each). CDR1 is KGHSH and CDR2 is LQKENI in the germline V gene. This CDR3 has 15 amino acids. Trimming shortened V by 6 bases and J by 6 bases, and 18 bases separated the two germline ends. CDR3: CASSSGGGPSNEQFF. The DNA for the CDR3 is TGTGCCAGCTCCTCAGGGGGAGGGCCGAGCAATGAGCAGTTCTTC. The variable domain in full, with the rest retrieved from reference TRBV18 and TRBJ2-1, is NAGVMQNPRHLVRRRGQEARLRCSPMKGHSHVYWYRQLPEEGLKFMVYLQKENIIDESGMPKERFSAEFPKEGPSILRIQQVVRGDSAAYFCASSSGGGPSNEQFFGPGTRLTVL.

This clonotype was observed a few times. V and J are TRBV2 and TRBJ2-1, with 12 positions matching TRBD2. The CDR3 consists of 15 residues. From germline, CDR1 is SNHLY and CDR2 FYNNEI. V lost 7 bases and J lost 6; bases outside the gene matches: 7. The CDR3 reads CASNRLAGDVNEQFF. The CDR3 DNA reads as TGTGCCAGCAACCGACTAGCGGGAGATGTCAATGAGCAGTTCTTC.

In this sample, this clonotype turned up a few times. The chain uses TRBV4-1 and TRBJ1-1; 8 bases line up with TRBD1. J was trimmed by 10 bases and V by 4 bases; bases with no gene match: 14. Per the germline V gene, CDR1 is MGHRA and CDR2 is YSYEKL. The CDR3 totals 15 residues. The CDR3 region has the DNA TGCGCCAGCAGCCCCGGGACAGGCAGTAAGGTCGGAGCTTTCTTT. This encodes CASSPGTGSKVGAFF.

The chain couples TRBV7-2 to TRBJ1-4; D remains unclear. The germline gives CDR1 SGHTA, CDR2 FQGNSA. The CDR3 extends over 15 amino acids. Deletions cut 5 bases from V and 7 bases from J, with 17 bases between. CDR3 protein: CASSPAVSIGEKLFF. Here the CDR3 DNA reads TGTGCCAGCAGCCCAGCTGTGTCAATCGGTGAAAAACTGTTTTTT.

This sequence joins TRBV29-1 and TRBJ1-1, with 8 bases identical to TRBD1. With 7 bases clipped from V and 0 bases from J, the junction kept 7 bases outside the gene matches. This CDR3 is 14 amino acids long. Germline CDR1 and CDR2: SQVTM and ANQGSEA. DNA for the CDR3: TGCAGCGCCAAACCGACAGGGGTGAACACTGAAGCTTTCTTT. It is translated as CSAKPTGVNTEAFF.

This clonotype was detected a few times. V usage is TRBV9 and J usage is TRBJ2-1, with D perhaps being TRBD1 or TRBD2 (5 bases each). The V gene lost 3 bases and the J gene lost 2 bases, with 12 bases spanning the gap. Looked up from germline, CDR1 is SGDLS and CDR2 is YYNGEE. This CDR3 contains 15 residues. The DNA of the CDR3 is TGTGCCAGCAGCGCGACAAGGGACGCCTACAATGAGCAGTTCTTC. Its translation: CASSATRDAYNEQFF.

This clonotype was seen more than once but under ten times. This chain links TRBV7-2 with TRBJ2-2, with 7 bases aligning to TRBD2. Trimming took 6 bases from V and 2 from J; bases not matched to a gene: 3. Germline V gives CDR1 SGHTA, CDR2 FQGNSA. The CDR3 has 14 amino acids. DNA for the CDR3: TGTGCCAGCAGGAGGGACTACAACACCGGGGAGCTGTTTTTT. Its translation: CASRRDYNTGELFF.

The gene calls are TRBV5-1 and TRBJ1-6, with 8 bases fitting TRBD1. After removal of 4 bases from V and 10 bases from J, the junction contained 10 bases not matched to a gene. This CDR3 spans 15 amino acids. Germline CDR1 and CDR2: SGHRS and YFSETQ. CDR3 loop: CASSLTGELFSPLHF. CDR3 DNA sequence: TGCGCCAGCAGCCTGACAGGGGAGCTTTTCTCACCCCTCCACTTT.

CDR3 protein: CASRSGDFYNEQFF. The DNA of the CDR3 is TGTGCCAGCAGATCCGGAGATTTCTACAATGAGCAGTTCTTC. The J gene is TRBJ2-1, the V gene TRBV6-2 or TRBV6-3; no clear D gene. The CDR3 extends over 14 amino acids. Trimming took 6 bases from V and 3 from J, leaving 12 bases between them. CDR1 and CDR2 (germline): MNHEY, SVGEGT.

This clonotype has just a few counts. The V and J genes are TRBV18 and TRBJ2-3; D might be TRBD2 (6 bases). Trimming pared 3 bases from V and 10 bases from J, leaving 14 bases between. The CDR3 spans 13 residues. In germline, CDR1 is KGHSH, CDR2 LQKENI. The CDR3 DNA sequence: TGTGCCAGCTCACCCCCGGGGGAGCTTGCGCAGTATTTT. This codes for CASSPPGELAQYF.

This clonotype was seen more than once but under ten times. This chain's CDR3 is CASSDRLSGETQYF. CDR3 in DNA: TGTGCCAGCAGCGACAGGCTCTCCGGGGAGACCCAGTACTTC. The V call is TRBV6-1, the J call TRBJ2-5, with a weak D call TRBD1 (6 bases). Germline loops: CDR1 MNHNS, CDR2 SASEGT. The ends were cut back, 6 bases at V and 5 bases at J, with 16 bases in the middle. This CDR3 spans 14 amino acids.

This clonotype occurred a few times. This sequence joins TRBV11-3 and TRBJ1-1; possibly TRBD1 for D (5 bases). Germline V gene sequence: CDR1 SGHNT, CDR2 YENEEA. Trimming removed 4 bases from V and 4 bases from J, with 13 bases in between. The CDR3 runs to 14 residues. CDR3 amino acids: CASSSGREATEAFF. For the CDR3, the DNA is TGTGCCAGCAGCTCGGGCAGGGAGGCCACTGAAGCTTTCTTT.

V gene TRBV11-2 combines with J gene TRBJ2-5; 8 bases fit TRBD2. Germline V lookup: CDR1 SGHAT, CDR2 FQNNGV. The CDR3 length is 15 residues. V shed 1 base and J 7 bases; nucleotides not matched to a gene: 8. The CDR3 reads CASSLGSSGSVTQYF. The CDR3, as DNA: TGTGCCAGCAGCTTAGGATCGAGCGGGAGCGTGACCCAGTACTTC.

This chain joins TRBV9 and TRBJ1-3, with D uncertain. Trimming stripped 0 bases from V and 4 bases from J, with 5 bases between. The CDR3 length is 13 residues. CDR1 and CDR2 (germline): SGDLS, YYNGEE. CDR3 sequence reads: CASSVAQGNTIYF. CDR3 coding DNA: TGTGCCAGCAGCGTAGCTCAGGGAAACACCATATATTTT.

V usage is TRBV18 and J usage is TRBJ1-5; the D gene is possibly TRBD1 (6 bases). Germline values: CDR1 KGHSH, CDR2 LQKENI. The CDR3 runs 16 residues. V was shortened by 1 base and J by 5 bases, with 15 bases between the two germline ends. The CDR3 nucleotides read TGTGCCAGCTCACCACAACAGGGTACTCATGATCAGCCCCAGCATTTT. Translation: CASSPQQGTHDQPQHF.

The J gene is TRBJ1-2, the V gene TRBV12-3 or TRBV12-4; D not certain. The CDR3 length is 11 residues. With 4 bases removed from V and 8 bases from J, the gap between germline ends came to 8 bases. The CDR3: CASSSWGGYTF. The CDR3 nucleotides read TGTGCCAGCAGTTCCTGGGGAGGCTACACCTTC.

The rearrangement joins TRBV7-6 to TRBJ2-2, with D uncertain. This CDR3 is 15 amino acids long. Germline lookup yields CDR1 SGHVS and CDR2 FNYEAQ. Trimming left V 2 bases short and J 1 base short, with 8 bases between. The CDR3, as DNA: TGTGCCAGCAGCTTATGGGCCAGGAACACCGGGGAGCTGTTTTTT. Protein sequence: CASSLWARNTGELFF.

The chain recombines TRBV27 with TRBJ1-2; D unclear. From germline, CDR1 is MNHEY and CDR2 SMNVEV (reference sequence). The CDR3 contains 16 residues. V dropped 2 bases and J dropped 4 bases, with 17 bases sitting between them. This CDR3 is CASSLRNSNGIYGYTF. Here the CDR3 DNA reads TGTGCCAGCAGTTTAAGAAACAGCAACGGGATCTATGGCTACACCTTC.

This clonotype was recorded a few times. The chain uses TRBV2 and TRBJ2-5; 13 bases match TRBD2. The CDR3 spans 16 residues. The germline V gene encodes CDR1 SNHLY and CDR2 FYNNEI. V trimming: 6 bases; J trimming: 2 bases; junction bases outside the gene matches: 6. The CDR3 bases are TGTGCCAGCAGCCCCGGGACTAGCGGGATACAAGAGACCCAGTACTTC. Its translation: CASSPGTSGIQETQYF. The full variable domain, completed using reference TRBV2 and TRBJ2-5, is EPEVTQTPSHQVTQMGQEVILRCVPISNHLYFYWYRQILGQKVEFLVSFYNNEISEKSEIFDDQFSVERPDGSNFTLKIRSTKLEDSAMYFCASSPGTSGIQETQYFGPGTRLLVL.

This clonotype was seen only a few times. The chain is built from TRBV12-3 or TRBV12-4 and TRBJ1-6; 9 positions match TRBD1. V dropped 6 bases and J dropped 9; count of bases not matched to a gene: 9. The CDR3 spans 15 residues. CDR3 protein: CASRTGQGLGSPLHF. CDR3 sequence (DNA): TGTGCCAGCAGGACGGGACAGGGACTGGGTTCACCCCTCCACTTT.

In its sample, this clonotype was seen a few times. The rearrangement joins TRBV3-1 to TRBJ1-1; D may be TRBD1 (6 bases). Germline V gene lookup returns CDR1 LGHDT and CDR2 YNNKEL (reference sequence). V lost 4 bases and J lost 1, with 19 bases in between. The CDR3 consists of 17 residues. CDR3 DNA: TGTGCCAGCAGCCCTTCCAACCGGGGGCCACCGAACACTGAAGCTTTCTTT. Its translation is CASSPSNRGPPNTEAFF.

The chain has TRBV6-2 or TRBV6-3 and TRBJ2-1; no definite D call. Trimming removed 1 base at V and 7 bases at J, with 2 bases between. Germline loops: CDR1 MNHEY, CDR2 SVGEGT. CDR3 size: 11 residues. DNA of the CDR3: TGTGCCAGCAGTTACTGGAATGAGCAGTTCTTC. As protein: CASSYWNEQFF.

The CDR3 loop is CASSRASGRNHDEQFF. The CDR3 DNA sequence: TGCGCCAGCAGCCGGGCTAGCGGGAGGAACCACGATGAGCAGTTCTTC. The rearrangement uses TRBV5-1 and TRBJ2-1, with 11 nucleotides matching TRBD2. This CDR3 contains 16 residues. Germline assignment: CDR1 SGHRS and CDR2 YFSETQ. Trimming removed 4 bases from V and 8 bases from J; junction bases left unmatched: 11.

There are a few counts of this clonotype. The CDR3 coding sequence is TGTGCCAGCAGCCCGGGACTAGCGGGACTCGAGCAGTACTTC. As protein: CASSPGLAGLEQYF. V and J are TRBV27 and TRBJ2-7; 13 nucleotides line up with TRBD2. CDR3 size: 14 residues. The germline V gene has CDR1 MNHEY and CDR2 SMNVEV (reference sequence). Trimming at V came to 6 bases and at J to 6 bases, leaving 5 bases not matched to a gene.

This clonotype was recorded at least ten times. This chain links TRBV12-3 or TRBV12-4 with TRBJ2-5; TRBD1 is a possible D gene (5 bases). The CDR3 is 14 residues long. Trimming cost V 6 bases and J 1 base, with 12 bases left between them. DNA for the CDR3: TGTGCCAGCAGCCCAGGACAAGTCCAAGAGACCCAGTACTTC. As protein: CASSPGQVQETQYF.

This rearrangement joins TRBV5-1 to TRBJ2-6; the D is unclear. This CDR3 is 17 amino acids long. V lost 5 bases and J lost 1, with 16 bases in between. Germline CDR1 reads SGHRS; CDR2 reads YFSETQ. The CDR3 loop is CASSSSASFSGANVLTF. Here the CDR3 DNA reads TGCGCCAGCAGTAGTTCAGCAAGCTTTTCTGGGGCCAACGTCCTGACTTTC.

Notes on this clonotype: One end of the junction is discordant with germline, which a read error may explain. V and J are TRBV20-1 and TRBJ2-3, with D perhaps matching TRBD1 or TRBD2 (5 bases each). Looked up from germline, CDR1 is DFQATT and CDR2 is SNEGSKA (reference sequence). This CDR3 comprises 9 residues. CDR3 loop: CSAPGRWDF. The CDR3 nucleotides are TGCAGTGCCCCGGGACGGTGGGATTTT.

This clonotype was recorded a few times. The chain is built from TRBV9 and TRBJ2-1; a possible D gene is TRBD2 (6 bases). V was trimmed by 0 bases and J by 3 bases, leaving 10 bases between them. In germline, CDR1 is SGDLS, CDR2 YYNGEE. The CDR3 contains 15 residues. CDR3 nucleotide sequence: TGTGCCAGCAGCGTAGTGGGGGGAGGCTACAATGAGCAGTTCTTC. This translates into CASSVVGGGYNEQFF.